The clone carrying this T cell receptor beta chain was counted only a few times. This CDR3 has 15 residues. From germline, CDR1 is MNHEY and CDR2 SVGEGT. The authors ran a second PCR of about 6 to 11 cycles using a sample-barcoded 5' primer and a J-beta primer mix. TCRdb reanalysed the 5' RACE reads using MiXCR and keeps one entry per CDR3 protein. Of 650,000 to 800,000 distinct CDR3 sequences in the sample, roughly 44% are singletons; the top ten hold around 21%. The data stem from a study of blood T cells in healthy people across ages. The genes are TRBV6-2 or TRBV6-3 and TRBJ2-4; 8 positions agree with TRBD2. Judging by the DNA end, TRBJ2-7 fits better; the J call may be wrong. Material for sequencing was blood. The TCR originated in a man aged 60 to 69 in good health. The CDR3 sequence: CASSYSRRGDDEQYF. The CDR3 coding sequence is TGTGCCAGCAGTTACTCTCGGCGGGGGGACGACGAGCAGTACTTC.